This T cell receptor beta chain is drawn from a study of T cells in Graves' hyperthyroidism and ophthalmopathy. Study at large: Blood from the periphery was taken at initial diagnosis, before any treatment.

RNA transcripts were the template for amplifying TCR beta CDR3 regions. First-round RT-PCR targeting the TCR CDR3 was performed with the HTBI primer set. Each CDR3 protein gets one entry after TCRdb re-called the multiplex PCR reads with MiXCR. The table shows roughly 100,000 distinct CDR3 sequences, with less than 55% occurring only once. Patients counted as stable if ophthalmopathy did not develop within 18 months. CDR1 and CDR2 from the germline V gene are SNHLY and FYNNEI. V was cut by 6 bases and J by 4 bases, with 4 bases left in between. The CDR3 runs to 11 residues. This sequence joins TRBV2 and TRBJ2-1; D ambiguous. The sequenced sample consisted of blood. This TCR came from a man between 40 and 49 years old with Graves' hyperthyroidism. The CDR3 sequence is CASRRYNEQFF. As DNA, the CDR3 is TGTGCCAGCAGGCGATACAATGAGCAGTTCTTC.